The sequence of this T cell receptor beta chain was determined in a study of T cell clonality in common variable immunodeficiency. Broader study findings: Common variable immunodeficiency TCR beta sequences reportedly had fewer deletions and N-nucleotide insertions.

Blood samples were heparinized, about 4.5 to 8.5 ml per donor. The table lists this clone with many counts. Antigen unknown. The CDR3 end lies 3 residues beyond the end of the read and is filled in from the germline J gene. The J segment lost 2 bases and the V segment lost 5 bases, leaving 5 bases of the junction unmatched. Germline CDR1 and CDR2: SQVTM and ANQGSEA. This CDR3 has 15 amino acids. Sequencing input was equivalent genomic DNA from CVID and controls. Some clones are missing from TCRdb's copy, which holds only in-frame ones; the method was immunoSEQ multiplex PCR. The repertoire consists of about 43,000 clones, none detected only once.

The sequencing input was peripheral blood mononuclear cells. The receptor's source is a person aged 18 to 75 in good health. The gene calls are TRBV29-1 and TRBJ2-3, with 12 bases identical to TRBD1. The CDR3 DNA, read in part, is TGCAGCGTTTACGGGACAGGGGGCTCCACAGATACG. Its translation: CSVYGTGGSTDT. In full, the CDR3 is CSVYGTGGSTDTQYF.